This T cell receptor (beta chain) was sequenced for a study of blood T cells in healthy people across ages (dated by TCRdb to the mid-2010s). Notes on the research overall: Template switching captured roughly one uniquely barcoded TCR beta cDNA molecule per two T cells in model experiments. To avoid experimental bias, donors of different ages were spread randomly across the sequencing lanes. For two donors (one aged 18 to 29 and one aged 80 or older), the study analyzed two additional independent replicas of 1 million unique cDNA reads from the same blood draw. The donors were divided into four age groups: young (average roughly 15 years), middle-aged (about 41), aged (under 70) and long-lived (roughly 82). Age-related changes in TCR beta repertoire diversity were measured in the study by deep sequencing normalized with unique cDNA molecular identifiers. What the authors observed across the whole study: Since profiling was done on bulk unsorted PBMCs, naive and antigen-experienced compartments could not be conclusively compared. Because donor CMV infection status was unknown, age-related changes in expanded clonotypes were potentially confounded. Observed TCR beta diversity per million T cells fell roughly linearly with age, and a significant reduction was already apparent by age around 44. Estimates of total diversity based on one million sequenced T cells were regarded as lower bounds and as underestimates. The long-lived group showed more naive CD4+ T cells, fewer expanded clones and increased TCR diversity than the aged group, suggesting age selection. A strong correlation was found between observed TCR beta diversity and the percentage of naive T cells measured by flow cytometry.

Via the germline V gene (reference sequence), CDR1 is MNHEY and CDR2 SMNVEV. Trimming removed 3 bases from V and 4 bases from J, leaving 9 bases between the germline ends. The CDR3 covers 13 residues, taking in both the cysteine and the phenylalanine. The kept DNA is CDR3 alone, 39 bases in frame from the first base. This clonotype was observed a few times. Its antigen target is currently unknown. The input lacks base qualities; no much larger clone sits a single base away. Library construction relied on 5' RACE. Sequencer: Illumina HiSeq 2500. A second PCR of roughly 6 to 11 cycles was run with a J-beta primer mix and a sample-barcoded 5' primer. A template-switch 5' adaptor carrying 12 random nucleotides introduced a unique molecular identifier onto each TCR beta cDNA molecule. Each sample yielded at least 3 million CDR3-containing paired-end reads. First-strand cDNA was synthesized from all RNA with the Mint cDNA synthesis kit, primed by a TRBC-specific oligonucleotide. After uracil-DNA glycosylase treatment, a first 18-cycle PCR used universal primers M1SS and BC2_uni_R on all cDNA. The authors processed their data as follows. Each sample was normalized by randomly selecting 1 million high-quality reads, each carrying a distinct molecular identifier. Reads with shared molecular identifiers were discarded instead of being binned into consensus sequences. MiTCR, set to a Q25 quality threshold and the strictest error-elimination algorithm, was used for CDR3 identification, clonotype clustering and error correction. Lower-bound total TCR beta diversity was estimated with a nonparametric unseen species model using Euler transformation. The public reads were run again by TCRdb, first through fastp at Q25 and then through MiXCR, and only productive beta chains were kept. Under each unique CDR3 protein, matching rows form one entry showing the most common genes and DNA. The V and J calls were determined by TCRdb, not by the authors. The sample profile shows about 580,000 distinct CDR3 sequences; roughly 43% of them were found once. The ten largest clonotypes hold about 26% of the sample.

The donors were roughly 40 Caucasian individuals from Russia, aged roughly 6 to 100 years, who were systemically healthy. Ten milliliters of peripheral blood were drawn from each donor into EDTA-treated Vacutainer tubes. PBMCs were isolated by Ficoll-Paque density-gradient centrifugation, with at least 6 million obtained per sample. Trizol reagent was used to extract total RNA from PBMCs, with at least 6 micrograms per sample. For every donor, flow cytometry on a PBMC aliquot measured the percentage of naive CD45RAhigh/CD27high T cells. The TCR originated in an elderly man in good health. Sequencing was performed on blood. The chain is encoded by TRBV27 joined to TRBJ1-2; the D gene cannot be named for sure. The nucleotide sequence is TGTGCCAGCAGTTTCGAGGCGAGCTATGGCTACACCTTC. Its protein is CASSFEASYGYTF.